One and the same sample provided the 23 T cell receptor beta chains below, sequenced in a study of T cell repertoires in cytomegalovirus infection. Their cognate antigens are unknown. Each CDR3 protein is one row after TCRdb ran MiXCR on the reads. The profile shows 700,000 to 950,000 distinct CDR3 sequences, around a third of them singletons. This material consisted of cultured CD8+ T cells from PBMCs, taken from culture after CMV antigen stimulation. Every receptor here comes from a human donor in good health (CMV status not recorded). Some clones in this sample may be carry-over from other donors' samples.

The chain links TRBV7-8 to TRBJ1-2; 8 nucleotides align to TRBD1. The CDR3 runs 15 residues. CDR1 is SGHVS and CDR2 is FQNEAQ in the germline V gene. Trimming at V came to 4 bases and at J to 8 bases, leaving 12 bases not matched to a gene. The CDR3 DNA is TGTGCCAGCAGCTCATCCACCACAGGGGGGACGGGCTACACCTTC. This translates into CASSSSTTGGTGYTF.

The rearrangement joins TRBV5-1 to TRBJ2-7; D may be TRBD2 (6 bases). The V gene's germline CDR1 is SGHRS and CDR2 YFSETQ. CDR3 size: 15 residues. The germline V and J ends were trimmed by 0 bases and 5 bases, with 15 bases remaining between them. The CDR3 DNA follows: TGCGCCAGCAGCTTGGTGGATTGGGGGGTGGACGAGCAGTACGTC. Protein sequence: CASSLVDWGVDEQYV.

The chain recombines TRBV4-2 with TRBJ2-3; D gene unclear. The CDR3 spans 15 residues. V lost 4 bases to trimming and J lost 0 bases, with 11 bases between them. Germline V gene data show CDR1 as LGHNA and CDR2 as YNFKEQ. The CDR3 DNA reads as TGTGCCAGCAGCCCAGGACGGTTTAGCACAGATACGCAGTATTTT. Its translation is CASSPGRFSTDTQYF.

The chain uses TRBV2 and TRBJ1-1; D perhaps matches TRBD1 (6 bases). The CDR3 is made up of 18 amino acids. Per the germline V gene, CDR1 is SNHLY and CDR2 is FYNNEI. Trimming pared 3 bases from V and 1 base from J, leaving 21 bases between. Here the CDR3 reads CASSDPKGAGEKNTEAFF. The CDR3 nucleotides are TGTGCCAGCAGTGACCCCAAGGGAGCAGGGGAAAAGAACACTGAAGCTTTCTTT.

The CDR3 loop is CASSQWGDGDEKLFF. The CDR3 nucleotides are TGTGCCAGCAGCCAATGGGGGGACGGCGATGAAAAACTGTTTTTT. The chain combines TRBV14 with TRBJ1-4, with D possibly TRBD1 on 5 matching bases. CDR1 and CDR2 (germline): SGHDN, FVKESK. The CDR3 runs 15 residues. V lost 2 bases and J 6 bases, leaving 13 bases between the germline ends.

This clonotype was counted only a few times. The chain links TRBV7-9 to TRBJ1-6; D is ambiguous. The germline V gene has CDR1 SEHNR and CDR2 FQNEAQ (reference sequence). This CDR3 region has 15 residues. Trimming shortened V by 3 bases and J by 6 bases, and 12 bases separated the two germline ends. The DNA of the CDR3 is TGTGCCAGCAGCTTCCCGGGAGGACCTAATTCACCCCTCCACTTT. It translates to CASSFPGGPNSPLHF.

The gene calls are TRBV4-1 and TRBJ2-7; D is possibly TRBD1 or TRBD2 (5 bases each). There are 14 residues in the CDR3. The germline gives CDR1 MGHRA, CDR2 YSYEKL. V was pared by 0 bases and J by 2 bases, with 8 bases between. CDR3 sequence (DNA): TGCGCCAGCAGCCAAGAAGAGGGGCCCTACGAGCAGTACTTC. It specifies CASSQEEGPYEQYF.

This clonotype was counted ten times or more. The chain uses TRBV7-8 and TRBJ2-2; D is unresolved. The CDR3 runs to 17 residues. Germline V gives CDR1 SGHVS, CDR2 FQNEAQ. Trimming left V 0 bases short and J 1 base short, with 12 bases between. CDR3 bases: TGTGCCAGCAGCTTAGCAACACGTGGGGTGAACACCGGGGAGCTGTTTTTT. Its protein product is CASSLATRGVNTGELFF.

This clonotype was found a few times. V usage is TRBV7-9 and J usage is TRBJ1-5; D uncertain. CDR1 SEHNR and CDR2 FQNEAQ come from the germline V gene (reference sequence). The CDR3 runs 15 residues. Between the trimmed V and J ends, which lost 5 bases and 1 base, there was a span of 12 bases. The chain's CDR3 is CASSGPGISNQPQHF. CDR3 nucleotides: TGTGCCAGCAGCGGACCGGGGATAAGCAATCAGCCCCAGCATTTT. Supplemented by reference TRBV7-9 and TRBJ1-5, the full variable domain reads DTGVSQNPRHKITKRGQNVTFRCDPISEHNRLYWYRQTLGQGPEFLTYFQNEAQLEKSRLLSDRFSAERPKGSFSTLEIQRTEQGDSAMYLCASSGPGISNQPQHFGDGTRLSIL.

The rearrangement links TRBV28 to TRBJ2-5; 8 bases line up with TRBD1. The CDR3 contains 16 residues. The junction had 8 bases not matched to a gene; V was cut back by 4 bases and J by 1 base. Germline CDR1 is MDHEN and CDR2 is SYDVKM. The CDR3 protein is CASSSRTGPLQETQYF. CDR3 nucleotide sequence: TGTGCCAGCAGTTCCCGGACAGGGCCTCTCCAAGAGACCCAGTACTTC.

This clonotype came up once. The germline gene is not matched at one end of the junction; a read error may be the cause. The chain employs TRBV7-9 and TRBJ2-2, with D possibly being TRBD2 (6 bases). Germline V lookup: CDR1 SEHNR, CDR2 FQNEAQ (reference sequence). The CDR3 has 15 residues. The DNA for the CDR3 is TGTGCCAGCAGCTTATTCGGGGGATACACCGGGGAGCAGTTTTTT. Its protein is CASSLFGGYTGEQFF.

This clonotype was seen a handful of times. V is TRBV19 and J is TRBJ2-7, with 7 positions matching TRBD1. J gave up 5 bases and V 4 bases, and 2 bases lay outside the gene matches. Germline assignment: CDR1 LNHDA and CDR2 SQIVND (reference sequence). The CDR3 consists of 12 residues. DNA of the CDR3: TGTGCCAGTAGTACCGGGACAGACGAGCAGTACTTC. Translating it yields CASSTGTDEQYF.

The rearrangement links TRBV18 to TRBJ1-4; D possibly corresponds to TRBD1 (5 bases). The ends were cut back, 4 bases at V and 0 bases at J, with 18 bases in the middle. The CDR3 contains 18 residues. Germline V gene sequence: CDR1 KGHSH, CDR2 LQKENI. This chain's CDR3 is CASSLKAGTDATNEKLFF. As DNA, the CDR3 is TGTGCCAGCTCACTAAAAGCCGGGACGGATGCAACTAATGAAAAACTGTTTTTT.

This clonotype occurred a few times. CDR3 bases: TGTGCCAGCAGTTCCTTTACCGCGGAAAGTGAAAAACTGTTTTTT. This gives the protein CASSSFTAESEKLFF. This chain connects TRBV28 to TRBJ1-4; D unresolved. In germline, CDR1 is MDHEN, CDR2 SYDVKM. The germline V and J ends were trimmed by 4 bases and 7 bases, with 16 bases remaining between them. This CDR3 comprises 15 residues.

This chain's CDR3 is CASSHHNTWTSGVSELTDTQYF. In nucleotides, the CDR3 is TGTGCCAGCAGCCATCATAATACATGGACTAGCGGGGTTTCTGAACTCACAGATACGCAGTATTTT. V usage is TRBV4-2 and J usage is TRBJ2-3; 12 nucleotides line up with TRBD2. V dropped 3 bases and J dropped 2; count of bases not matched to a gene: 21. Germline CDR1 LGHNA, CDR2 YNFKEQ. This CDR3 has 22 residues.

The chain employs TRBV7-6 and TRBJ1-2, with 9 nucleotides matching TRBD1. The V gene's germline CDR1 is SGHVS and CDR2 FNYEAQ. The CDR3 contains 15 residues. The V gene end was trimmed by 4 bases and the J gene end by 4 bases; junction bases not matched to a gene: 7. The CDR3 loop reads CASSSRTGDAYGYTF. For the CDR3, the DNA is TGTGCCAGCAGCTCCCGGACAGGGGACGCCTATGGCTACACCTTC.

This clonotype was detected once. The V gene is TRBV30, the J gene TRBJ2-1, with unresolved D. Trimming shortened V by 5 bases and J by 0 bases, and 8 bases separated the two germline ends. The CDR3 spans 13 residues. Germline CDR1 GTSNPN, CDR2 SVGIG (reference sequence). This CDR3 reads CAWAANSYNEQFF. CDR3 DNA: TGTGCCTGGGCGGCGAACTCCTACAATGAGCAGTTCTTC.

The chain joins TRBV5-4 to TRBJ1-1; 8 bases match TRBD1. Germline V lookup: CDR1 SGHNT, CDR2 YYREEE (reference sequence). With 4 bases clipped from V and 11 bases from J, the junction kept 13 bases outside the gene matches. The CDR3 sequence is 14 residues long. Here the CDR3 reads CASSESQGAEGAFF. CDR3 bases: TGTGCCAGCAGCGAGTCTCAGGGGGCCGAGGGGGCTTTCTTT.

In this sample, this clonotype turned up a few times. V gene TRBV29-1 combines with J gene TRBJ2-7; weak D call: TRBD1 (5 bases). The CDR3 length is 16 residues. The germline V gene has CDR1 SQVTM and CDR2 ANQGSEA. V lost 7 bases, J lost 2 bases, and 24 bases lay in between. This chain's CDR3 is CSGRVDTSIPAYEQYV. The CDR3 DNA reads as TGCAGCGGCCGCGTGGACACCTCAATTCCCGCCTACGAGCAGTACGTC.

This clonotype was seen at least ten times. The chain links TRBV7-2 to TRBJ2-3, with D tentatively TRBD2 (7 bases). The germline V gene encodes CDR1 SGHTA and CDR2 FQGNSA. Deletions cut 1 base from V and 5 bases from J, with 13 bases between. The CDR3 runs to 15 residues. The CDR3 DNA is TGTGCCAGCAGCTTAGTGGGGGGGGCCGGAGATACGCAGTATTTT. It encodes CASSLVGGAGDTQYF. Combining the CDR3 with reference TRBV7-2 and TRBJ2-3 gives the whole variable domain GAGVSQSPSNKVTEKGKDVELRCDPISGHTALYWYRQSLGQGLEFLIYFQGNSAPDKSGLPSDRFSAERTGGSVSTLTIQRTQQEDSAVYLCASSLVGGAGDTQYFGPGTRLTVL.

V is TRBV6-5 and J is TRBJ2-1; weak D call: TRBD2 (6 bases). V was trimmed by 6 bases and J by 0 bases, leaving 12 bases between them. The CDR3 contains 15 residues. Germline CDR1 is MNHEY and CDR2 is SVGAGI. This CDR3 is CASRVAGSSYNEQFF. The CDR3 DNA is TGTGCCAGCAGGGTGGCGGGGAGCTCCTACAATGAGCAGTTCTTC.

The rearrangement uses TRBV7-8 and TRBJ1-5, with TRBD1 identical over 10 bases. Germline values: CDR1 SGHVS, CDR2 FQNEAQ. Trimming took 1 base from V and 4 from J; bases not matched to a gene: 1. The CDR3 extends over 15 amino acids. In DNA form, the CDR3 reads TGTGCCAGCAGCTTAGTGGACAGGGGGAATCAGCCCCAGCATTTT. It encodes CASSLVDRGNQPQHF.

The CDR3 bases are TGTGCCAGCAGCTTATCGGCGGCGCGCCTCACAGATACGCAGTATTTT. Residues: CASSLSAARLTDTQYF. The chain carries TRBV7-2 and TRBJ2-3, with D hard to call. The CDR3 consists of 16 residues. Deletions cut 2 bases from V and 2 bases from J, with 14 bases between. Germline V gene sequence: CDR1 SGHTA, CDR2 FQGNSA.